Listed below are T cell receptor beta chains from one sample, sequenced in a study of blood T cell repertoires in COVID-19. Clones were read by immunoSEQ multiplex PCR, and TCRdb kept only the in-frame ones, dropping some. The sample records fewer than 350,000 clones, 75% to 90% being singletons. The material sequenced was peripheral blood. These receptor sequences come from a woman in her twenties or thirties who had recovered from COVID-19. Each CDR3 is given with its conserved first and last residue. D genes are given only for firm matches. The size of a clone is reported for some rows only, either as once, few or many, or as a class for expanded clones.

d_call: .; v_call: TRBV11-2; clone_size: .; j_call: TRBJ2-1; cdr3_aa: CASSVGASNEQFF; cdr3_nt: TGTGCCAGCTCGGTGGGGGCCTCCAATGAGCAGTTCTTC
d_call: .; v_call: TRBV6-5; clone_size: .; j_call: TRBJ1-5; cdr3_aa: CASSYSYSGGQHF; cdr3_nt: TGTGCCAGCAGTTACTCATACTCCGGGGGCCAGCATTTT
d_call: TRBD2; v_call: TRBV10-2; clone_size: .; j_call: TRBJ2-1; cdr3_aa: CASSESSPSGRMFF; cdr3_nt: TGCGCCAGCAGTGAGTCGTCCCCTAGCGGGAGAATGTTCTTC
d_call: TRBD2; v_call: TRBV19; clone_size: .; j_call: TRBJ2-1; cdr3_aa: CASSLGLAYNEQFF; cdr3_nt: TGTGCCAGTAGCTTGGGACTAGCCTACAATGAGCAGTTCTTC
d_call: .; v_call: TRBV29-1; clone_size: few; j_call: TRBJ1-1; cdr3_aa: CSVGWANTEAFF; cdr3_nt: TGCAGCGTTGGTTGGGCGAACACTGAAGCTTTCTTT
d_call: .; v_call: TRBV11-2; clone_size: .; j_call: TRBJ2-5; cdr3_aa: CASSLLPLPKETQYF; cdr3_nt: TGTGCCAGCAGCTTACTCCCACTTCCCAAGGAGACCCAGTACTTC
d_call: .; v_call: TRBV5-8; clone_size: .; j_call: TRBJ2-6; cdr3_aa: CASRQVRGANVLTF; cdr3_nt: TGTGCCAGCAGGCAGGTGAGAGGGGCCAACGTCCTGACTTTC
d_call: TRBD1; v_call: TRBV27; clone_size: .; j_call: TRBJ2-7; cdr3_aa: CASSSTTGQNEQYF; cdr3_nt: TGTGCCAGCAGTTCCACAACGGGACAGAACGAGCAGTACTTC
d_call: .; v_call: TRBV5-6; clone_size: once; j_call: TRBJ1-5; cdr3_aa: CASSLWGDNQPQHF; cdr3_nt: TGTGCCAGCAGCTTGTGGGGGGACAATCAGCCCCAGCATTTT
d_call: .; v_call: TRBV29-1; clone_size: .; j_call: TRBJ2-3; cdr3_aa: CSAETALSTDTQYF; cdr3_nt: TGCAGCGCCGAGACAGCTTTAAGCACAGATACGCAGTATTTT